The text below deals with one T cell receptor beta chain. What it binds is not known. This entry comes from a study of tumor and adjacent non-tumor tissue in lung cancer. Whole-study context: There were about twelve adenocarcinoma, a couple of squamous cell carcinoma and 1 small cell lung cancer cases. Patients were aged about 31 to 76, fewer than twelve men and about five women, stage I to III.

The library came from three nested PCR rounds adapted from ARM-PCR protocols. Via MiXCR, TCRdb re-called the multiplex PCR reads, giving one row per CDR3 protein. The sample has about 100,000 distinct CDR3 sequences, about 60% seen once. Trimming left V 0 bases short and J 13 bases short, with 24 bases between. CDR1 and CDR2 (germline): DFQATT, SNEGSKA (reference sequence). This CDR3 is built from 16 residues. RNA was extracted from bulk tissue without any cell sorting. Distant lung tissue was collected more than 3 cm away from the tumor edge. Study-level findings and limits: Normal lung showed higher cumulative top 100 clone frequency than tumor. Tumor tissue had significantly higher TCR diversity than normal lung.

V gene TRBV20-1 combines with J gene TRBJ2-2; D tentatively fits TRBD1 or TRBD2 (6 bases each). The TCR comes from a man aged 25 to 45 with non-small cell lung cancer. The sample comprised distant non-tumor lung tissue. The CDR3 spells CSARDLRGRYTVVLFF. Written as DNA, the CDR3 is TGCAGTGCTAGAGATTTAAGGGGGAGGTACACCGTGGTGCTGTTTTTT.